The present T cell receptor (beta chain) was sequenced within a study of T cells after yellow fever vaccination. The study's findings and limits: The secondary response was weaker but peaked faster, day 5 versus 15.

For TCR, cDNA came from 5'RACE template switching, which added a universal primer site and UMIs. Using its own MiXCR run on the 5' RACE reads, TCRdb lists one record per CDR3 protein. The data hold hundreds of thousands of distinct CDR3 sequences, with 20% to 25% observed a single time. Germline loops: CDR1 MNHEY, CDR2 SMNVEV (reference sequence). This CDR3 is 15 amino acids long. For this clonotype: Its antigen is not known. A read error may produce the germline difference seen at one junction end.

This receptor was obtained from a man aged 18 to 30 who received the YFV17D yellow fever vaccine. Material: PBMCs, obtained roughly 23 days after the first yellow fever vaccination. V and J are TRBV27 and TRBJ1-6; possibly TRBD1 for D (6 bases). CDR3 residues: CTSSSAGAGNSPLHF. The CDR3 DNA is TGCACCAGCAGTTCGGCGGGGGCGGGTAATTCACCCCTCCACTTT.